Listed below are T cell receptor beta chains from one sample, sequenced in a study of T-cell memory formation after mild COVID-19. One entry per CDR3 protein results from TCRdb running MiXCR on the 5' RACE reads. The sample consists of fewer than 450,000 distinct CDR3 sequences, approximately 21% of them appearing once. Material: PBMCs or a T cell subset sorted from them (not recorded which). The source is an adult woman who had mild COVID-19 (a few samples of this study predate the infection). Cell type and time point are not known. The CDR3 runs from the conserved cysteine through the conserved F or W. Fields, in order: V gene, D gene, clone size, CDR3 length, J gene, CDR3 DNA, CDR3 protein. D genes are given only for firm matches. Clone size is shown for a subset of rows, as once, few, many or a class of expanded clone.

v_gene: TRBV4-2
d_gene: .
abundance: .
len: 16
j_gene: TRBJ2-7
CDR3nt: TGTGCCAGCAGCCAAGAACTTTCACACAGGGCGTACGAGCAGTACTTC
CDR3aa: CASSQELSHRAYEQYF

v_gene: TRBV7-9
d_gene: .
abundance: few
len: 15
j_gene: TRBJ1-4
CDR3nt: TGTGCCAGCAGCTTAGTACAGGGAGGTTTTGAAAAACTGTTTTTT
CDR3aa: CASSLVQGGFEKLFF

v_gene: TRBV27
d_gene: TRBD1
abundance: .
len: 14
j_gene: TRBJ2-2
CDR3nt: TGTGCCAGCGGACAGGGGAGGAACACCGGGGAGCTGTTTTTT
CDR3aa: CASGQGRNTGELFF

v_gene: TRBV6-4
d_gene: TRBD2
abundance: .
len: 15
j_gene: TRBJ2-3
CDR3nt: TGTGCCAGCTCGGCAGCGGGGGGGCCCACAGATACGCAGTATTTT
CDR3aa: CASSAAGGPTDTQYF

v_gene: TRBV6-5
d_gene: .
abundance: few
len: 16
j_gene: TRBJ2-1
CDR3nt: TGTGCCAGCAGTTACTCGAGGTGGGATGGGTACAATGAGCAGTTCTTC
CDR3aa: CASSYSRWDGYNEQFF

v_gene: TRBV9
d_gene: TRBD2
abundance: few
len: 16
j_gene: TRBJ2-5
CDR3nt: TGTGCCAGCAGCGTAGGGGCTAGCGGTTTACAAGAGACCCAGTACTTC
CDR3aa: CASSVGASGLQETQYF

v_gene: TRBV7-9
d_gene: .
abundance: .
len: 14
j_gene: TRBJ1-1
CDR3nt: TGTGCCAGCAGTTCTACGACCGGGTACACTGAAGCTTTCTTT
CDR3aa: CASSSTTGYTEAFF

v_gene: TRBV18
d_gene: TRBD1
abundance: .
len: 14
j_gene: TRBJ2-7
CDR3nt: TGTGCCAGCTCACCGACAGGGGTGATGGACGAGCAGTACTTC
CDR3aa: CASSPTGVMDEQYF

v_gene: TRBV12-3/TRBV12-4
d_gene: TRBD1
abundance: few
len: 17
j_gene: TRBJ2-7
CDR3nt: TGTGCCAGCAGTTTTCGATTAACGGGACAGAGCTCCTACGAGCAGTACTTC
CDR3aa: CASSFRLTGQSSYEQYF

v_gene: TRBV20-1
d_gene: .
abundance: .
len: 13
j_gene: TRBJ1-4
CDR3nt: TGCAGTGCGGGGGCGCGAACTAATGAAAAACTGTTTTTT
CDR3aa: CSAGARTNEKLFF

v_gene: TRBV12-3/TRBV12-4
d_gene: .
abundance: many
len: 14
j_gene: TRBJ2-1
CDR3nt: TGTGCCAGCAGTTTTGGGAGGACATACAATGAGCAGTTCTTC
CDR3aa: CASSFGRTYNEQFF

v_gene: TRBV5-1
d_gene: TRBD2
abundance: .
len: 14
j_gene: TRBJ2-5
CDR3nt: TGCGCCAGCAGCTCAGGACTAGCGAAAGAGACCCAGTACTTC
CDR3aa: CASSSGLAKETQYF

v_gene: TRBV12-3/TRBV12-4
d_gene: .
abundance: many
len: 12
j_gene: TRBJ2-7
CDR3nt: TGTGCCAGCAGTCCTCGCCCTTACGAGCAGTACTTC
CDR3aa: CASSPRPYEQYF

v_gene: TRBV27
d_gene: .
abundance: .
len: 16
j_gene: TRBJ2-2
CDR3nt: TGTGCCAGCAGTTTAGTCGGCGGGGGCCCCCCCGGGGAGCTGTTTTTT
CDR3aa: CASSLVGGGPPGELFF

v_gene: TRBV12-3/TRBV12-4
d_gene: .
abundance: .
len: 14
j_gene: TRBJ1-1
CDR3nt: TGTGCCAGCAGTATCCCCACACAGAACACTGAAGCTTTCTTT
CDR3aa: CASSIPTQNTEAFF

v_gene: TRBV15
d_gene: .
abundance: few
len: 15
j_gene: TRBJ2-4
CDR3nt: TGTGCCACCAGCAGAGAAGGCGGGACCAAAAACATTCAGTACTTC
CDR3aa: CATSREGGTKNIQYF

v_gene: TRBV7-9
d_gene: TRBD2
abundance: few
len: 19
j_gene: TRBJ2-1
CDR3nt: TGTGCCAGCAGCCCGGCCCATATAGGGCGGGCGCTAGCGGGTAATGAGCAGTTCTTC
CDR3aa: CASSPAHIGRALAGNEQFF

v_gene: TRBV4-1
d_gene: TRBD1
abundance: .
len: 17
j_gene: TRBJ2-1
CDR3nt: TGCGCCAGCAGTCAGACCCTCCCGGGACAGGTTTACAATGAGCAGTTCTTC
CDR3aa: CASSQTLPGQVYNEQFF

v_gene: TRBV2
d_gene: .
abundance: few
len: 14
j_gene: TRBJ1-6
CDR3nt: TGTGCCAGCAGCCCGGGACACCGGAATTCACCCCTCCACTTT
CDR3aa: CASSPGHRNSPLHF

v_gene: TRBV9
d_gene: .
abundance: .
len: 14
j_gene: TRBJ2-7
CDR3nt: TGTGCCAGCAGCGTATCATCCGGGGTTAACGAGCAGTACTTC
CDR3aa: CASSVSSGVNEQYF

v_gene: TRBV6-5
d_gene: TRBD2
abundance: few
len: 17
j_gene: TRBJ2-3
CDR3nt: TGTGCCAGCAGTCTGACCGGGCTAGCGGGAGATACAGATACGCAGTATTTT
CDR3aa: CASSLTGLAGDTDTQYF

v_gene: TRBV6-6
d_gene: TRBD1
abundance: few
len: 18
j_gene: TRBJ1-4
CDR3nt: TGTGCCAGCAGCAAATCCGGGACAGGGACGGTATTGGGAGAAAAACTGTTTTTT
CDR3aa: CASSKSGTGTVLGEKLFF

v_gene: TRBV20-1
d_gene: TRBD1
abundance: .
len: 14
j_gene: TRBJ2-1
CDR3nt: TGCAGTGCTAGAGATGGGACAGGGTTCGATGAGCAGTTCTTC
CDR3aa: CSARDGTGFDEQFF

v_gene: TRBV29-1
d_gene: TRBD1
abundance: few
len: 18
j_gene: TRBJ2-1
CDR3nt: TGCAGCGTCCTGGGACAGACATCGTTGGAGAGCTCCTACAATGAGCAGTTCTTC
CDR3aa: CSVLGQTSLESSYNEQFF

v_gene: TRBV9
d_gene: .
abundance: few
len: 13
j_gene: TRBJ2-7
CDR3nt: TGTGCCAGCAGCCCTCCGACAGACTACGAGCAGTACTTC
CDR3aa: CASSPPTDYEQYF

v_gene: TRBV20-1
d_gene: .
abundance: .
len: 14
j_gene: TRBJ2-1
CDR3nt: TGCAGCCTCCCTCGGGGATCCTCCTACAATGAGCAGTTCTTC
CDR3aa: CSLPRGSSYNEQFF

v_gene: TRBV2
d_gene: TRBD2
abundance: .
len: 14
j_gene: TRBJ2-3
CDR3nt: TGTGCCAGCAGCCCCCTGGCGGGGGGGCGTACGCAGTATTTT
CDR3aa: CASSPLAGGRTQYF

v_gene: TRBV5-1
d_gene: .
abundance: .
len: 16
j_gene: TRBJ2-7
CDR3nt: TGCGCCAGCAGCTTGGCTAGGCAGGGAACCTCCTACGAGCAGTACTTC
CDR3aa: CASSLARQGTSYEQYF

v_gene: TRBV18
d_gene: .
abundance: .
len: 14
j_gene: TRBJ1-5
CDR3nt: TGTGCCAGCTCATTGACACGTAGCAATCAGCCCCAGCATTTT
CDR3aa: CASSLTRSNQPQHF

v_gene: TRBV19
d_gene: .
abundance: few
len: 14
j_gene: TRBJ2-4
CDR3nt: TGTGCCAGTATCGGGGTGGGCGCCAAAAACATTCAGTACTTC
CDR3aa: CASIGVGAKNIQYF

v_gene: TRBV21-1
d_gene: .
abundance: few
len: 16
j_gene: TRBJ1-1
CDR3nt: TGTGCCAGCAGCCGTTATAACAGGGGGCGCAGAACTGAAGCTTTCTTT
CDR3aa: CASSRYNRGRRTEAFF

v_gene: TRBV10-3
d_gene: .
abundance: .
len: 16
j_gene: TRBJ2-7
CDR3nt: TGTGCCATCAGTGACACTCTCGGGAAGGGGTCGAACGAGCAGTACTTC
CDR3aa: CAISDTLGKGSNEQYF

v_gene: TRBV4-1
d_gene: .
abundance: many
len: 16
j_gene: TRBJ2-7
CDR3nt: TGCGCCAGCAGCCAAGATCTCGAGACAGGATCCTACGAGCAGTACTTC
CDR3aa: CASSQDLETGSYEQYF

v_gene: TRBV7-9
d_gene: .
abundance: once
len: 19
j_gene: TRBJ2-4
CDR3nt: TGTGCCAGCAGCCCCAGTTCCCACAGGGCTCCGGTAACCAAAAACATTCAGTACTTC
CDR3aa: CASSPSSHRAPVTKNIQYF

v_gene: TRBV5-1
d_gene: TRBD1
abundance: few
len: 19
j_gene: TRBJ2-6
CDR3nt: TGCGCCAGCAGCTTGGTCACCGGGACAGGGGGTCCTGGGGCCAACGTCCTGACTTTC
CDR3aa: CASSLVTGTGGPGANVLTF

v_gene: TRBV7-8
d_gene: .
abundance: few
len: 16
j_gene: TRBJ2-5
CDR3nt: TGTGCCAGCAGCTGGCTTCTAGCGAAATGGCAAGAGACCCAGTACTTC
CDR3aa: CASSWLLAKWQETQYF

v_gene: TRBV12-3/TRBV12-4
d_gene: .
abundance: many
len: 14
j_gene: TRBJ2-7
CDR3nt: TGTGCCAGCAGTGCCCAGCTCAGGGGGGTCGAGCAGTACTTC
CDR3aa: CASSAQLRGVEQYF

v_gene: TRBV20-1
d_gene: TRBD2
abundance: many
len: 12
j_gene: TRBJ2-5
CDR3nt: TGCAGTGCAGCTGGGGGAGGGGAGACCCAGTACTTC
CDR3aa: CSAAGGGETQYF

v_gene: TRBV14
d_gene: .
abundance: few
len: 14
j_gene: TRBJ1-4
CDR3nt: TGTGCCAGCAGCCAAACAGCAACTAATGAAAAACTGTTTTTT
CDR3aa: CASSQTATNEKLFF

v_gene: TRBV4-2
d_gene: .
abundance: many
len: 17
j_gene: TRBJ1-5
CDR3nt: TGTGCCAGCAGCCAAGATCTAGCGGGCTATCTTAATCAGCCCCAGCATTTT
CDR3aa: CASSQDLAGYLNQPQHF

v_gene: TRBV15
d_gene: .
abundance: few
len: 14
j_gene: TRBJ1-1
CDR3nt: TGTGCCACCAGCAGAACTAGATCAGCTGATGAAGCTTTCTTT
CDR3aa: CATSRTRSADEAFF

v_gene: TRBV3-1
d_gene: .
abundance: many
len: 11
j_gene: TRBJ2-5
CDR3nt: TGTGCCAGCAGTCATTCTGAGACCCAGTACTTC
CDR3aa: CASSHSETQYF

v_gene: TRBV12-3/TRBV12-4
d_gene: .
abundance: .
len: 14
j_gene: TRBJ1-1
CDR3nt: TGTGCCAGCAGAAAGAGTATCATGAACACTGAAGCTTTCTTT
CDR3aa: CASRKSIMNTEAFF

v_gene: TRBV6-5
d_gene: .
abundance: .
len: 15
j_gene: TRBJ2-7
CDR3nt: TGTGCCAGCAGTTTCGGGACAAGCGGGATCTACGAGCAGTACTTC
CDR3aa: CASSFGTSGIYEQYF

v_gene: TRBV5-4
d_gene: TRBD2
abundance: .
len: 15
j_gene: TRBJ2-1
CDR3nt: TGTGCCAGCAGCTTGTGGACTAGCGGCAACAATGAGCAGTTCTTC
CDR3aa: CASSLWTSGNNEQFF

v_gene: TRBV7-9
d_gene: .
abundance: few
len: 11
j_gene: TRBJ1-2
CDR3nt: TGTGCCAGCAGCTGGAGCTATGGCTACACCTTC
CDR3aa: CASSWSYGYTF

v_gene: TRBV18
d_gene: TRBD1
abundance: .
len: 13
j_gene: TRBJ2-1
CDR3nt: TGTGCCAGCTCACCGACAGGGGGCGATGAGCAGTTCTTC
CDR3aa: CASSPTGGDEQFF

v_gene: TRBV21-1
d_gene: .
abundance: many
len: 16
j_gene: TRBJ2-3
CDR3nt: TGTGCCAGCAGCAAAGCGCTAAGGATTCCCTTAGATACGCAGTATTTT
CDR3aa: CASSKALRIPLDTQYF

v_gene: TRBV4-1
d_gene: TRBD1
abundance: once
len: 15
j_gene: TRBJ1-6
CDR3nt: TGCGCCAGCAGCCAAGGTACAGGGGGCGGATCACCCCTCCACTTT
CDR3aa: CASSQGTGGGSPLHF

v_gene: TRBV9
d_gene: TRBD2
abundance: .
len: 16
j_gene: TRBJ2-3
CDR3nt: TGTGCCAGCAGCGTCTCTAGCGGGGGGGCCGTAGATACGCAGTATTTT
CDR3aa: CASSVSSGGAVDTQYF

v_gene: TRBV20-1
d_gene: TRBD1
abundance: .
len: 13
j_gene: TRBJ1-1
CDR3nt: TGCAGTGCTAAACAGACAGGGGACCCTGAAGCTTTCTTT
CDR3aa: CSAKQTGDPEAFF

v_gene: TRBV28
d_gene: .
abundance: .
len: 12
j_gene: TRBJ2-7
CDR3nt: TGTGCCAGCAGTGAACCAGGGTCCGAGCAGTACTTC
CDR3aa: CASSEPGSEQYF

v_gene: TRBV6-5
d_gene: .
abundance: .
len: 14
j_gene: TRBJ2-7
CDR3nt: TGTGCCAGCAGTTCCGGGACACTCCAGTACGAGCAGTACTTC
CDR3aa: CASSSGTLQYEQYF

v_gene: TRBV12-5
d_gene: TRBD1
abundance: few
len: 17
j_gene: TRBJ2-5
CDR3nt: TGTGCTAGTGGTTTGCTCGCCCGGGACAGTGATAGGGAGACCCAGTACTTC
CDR3aa: CASGLLARDSDRETQYF

v_gene: TRBV5-6
d_gene: .
abundance: few
len: 13
j_gene: TRBJ1-1
CDR3nt: TGTGCCAGCAGCTTGGGGAGGGAGGCTGAAGCTTTCTTT
CDR3aa: CASSLGREAEAFF

v_gene: TRBV12-3/TRBV12-4
d_gene: .
abundance: many
len: 14
j_gene: TRBJ1-4
CDR3nt: TGTGCCAGCAGTGAAACGGGGTTTAATGAAAAACTGTTTTTT
CDR3aa: CASSETGFNEKLFF

v_gene: TRBV30
d_gene: .
abundance: .
len: 16
j_gene: TRBJ2-2
CDR3nt: TGTGCCTGGAGTGTATCAAAGGCCGTCAGCTCCGGGGAGCTGTTTTTT
CDR3aa: CAWSVSKAVSSGELFF

v_gene: TRBV7-8
d_gene: TRBD2
abundance: many
len: 14
j_gene: TRBJ2-7
CDR3nt: TGTGCCAGCAGTTTAGCGGGGGGGACCTACGAGCAGTACTTC
CDR3aa: CASSLAGGTYEQYF

v_gene: TRBV24-1
d_gene: TRBD2
abundance: few
len: 16
j_gene: TRBJ2-3
CDR3nt: TGTGCCACCAGTGATTGGGCTAGCGGGGACACAGATACGCAGTATTTT
CDR3aa: CATSDWASGDTDTQYF